This T cell receptor (beta chain) was documented in a study of blood T cell repertoires in COVID-19. Study at large: T cells, B-cell-depleted T cells, or PBMCs supplied cDNA or gDNA.

The cohort comprised adults aged roughly 18 to 95 years residing in under 25 US areas. Under the authors' procedure: Reference gene primers were amplified, and this amplification served to estimate nucleated cell counts. Method: immunoSEQ multiplex PCR; TCRdb's copy keeps in-frame clones and lacks some. That table supplies the V and J calls and clone size; D and trimming were determined from the DNA. The sample has more than 400,000 clones; 80% to 95% are singletons. Per the germline V gene, CDR1 is LGHNA and CDR2 is YNFKEQ. The CDR3 spans 15 residues. The germline V and J ends were trimmed by 4 bases and 2 bases, with 13 bases remaining between them.

What was sequenced was PBMCs or T cells enriched from blood (not recorded which). This sequence joins TRBV4-2 and TRBJ2-3; D possibly corresponds to TRBD2 (6 bases). The clonotype was recovered from a man aged 18 to 30 who had recovered from COVID-19. Written as DNA, the CDR3 is TGTGCCAGCAGCCCCTACCCGGGAGCCACAGATACGCAGTATTTT. This encodes CASSPYPGATDTQYF.